This T cell receptor beta chain is from a study of T cell responses to AZD1222 COVID-19 vaccine. The CDR3 has 17 residues. The J segment lost 2 bases and the V segment lost 6 bases, leaving 12 bases of the junction unmatched. In germline, CDR1 is SGHVS, CDR2 FQNEAQ. Clones were read by immunoSEQ multiplex PCR, and TCRdb kept only the in-frame ones, dropping some. The sample gives some 130,000 clones, roughly 85% of which show up once; about 1.5% is in the top ten. The sequenced sample was peripheral blood, obtained on day 0 of AZD1222 vaccination. The TCR originated in an adult in good health. V and J are TRBV7-8 and TRBJ2-2; TRBD2 matches 7 bases. The CDR3 loop is CASSPLGGGPNTGELFF. The DNA of the CDR3 is TGTGCCAGCAGTCCTTTGGGGGGAGGGCCTAACACCGGGGAGCTGTTTTTT. Combining the CDR3 with reference TRBV7-8 and TRBJ2-2 gives the whole variable domain GAGVSQSPRYKVAKRGQDVALRCDPISGHVSLFWYQQALGQGPEFLTYFQNEAQLDKSGLPSDRFFAERPEGSVSTLKIQRTQQEDSAVYLCASSPLGGGPNTGELFFGEGSRLTVL.